The present entry profiles one T cell receptor (beta chain) with its context. The antigen is undetermined. The sample is drawn from a study of shared clonotypes between healthy human individuals. Assay used: immunoSEQ multiplex PCR; TCRdb lists only in-frame clones, some missing. The data hold hundreds of thousands of clones, with roughly 70% observed a single time. The study's findings and limits: Approximately 5.4% of naive CD4 clonotypes were common to a handful of donors. In contrast to clonotypes shared by all four donors, non-shared clonotypes had lower generation probabilities. Naive subsets usually exceeded memory subsets in estimated richness.

This CDR3 is 17 amino acids long. Germline V gene data show CDR1 as MDHEN and CDR2 as SYDVKM. V shed 7 bases and J 8 bases; nucleotides not matched to a gene: 15. Sequencing was performed on memory CD4+ T cells sorted from blood. Subset reported: CD45RA-negative fraction. The sequence was collected from a woman aged 30 to 39 in good health. V gene TRBV28 combines with J gene TRBJ2-1; 12 positions agree with TRBD2. For the CDR3, the DNA is TGTGCCAGCACCCAACTAGCGGGAGGATCAGTAGTCGATGAGCAGTTCTTC. Its translation is CASTQLAGGSVVDEQFF.